One sample yielded the 21 T cell receptor beta chains listed below, sequenced in a study of OX40 agonist ivuxolimab in advanced cancers. Sequenced by immunoSEQ multiplex PCR; TCRdb stores in-frame clones only, minus some. This sample carries tens of thousands of clones, around 77% of them seen once, and the ten largest clones take 2% to 2.5%. Material: CD4+ or CD8+ T cells sorted from blood, obtained in a trial of the OX40 agonist ivuxolimab. These receptors were taken from an adult with an advanced solid tumor such as melanoma, head and neck, liver or kidney cancer.

The chain employs TRBV4-1 and TRBJ1-4; 7 positions match TRBD1. From germline, CDR1 is MGHRA and CDR2 YSYEKL. J lost 4 bases, V lost 4 bases, and 15 bases had no gene match. The CDR3 covers 18 residues. The CDR3 DNA follows: TGCGCCAGCAGCCCGAGGACAGGCCTCCCTCTCTTTAATGAAAAACTGTTTTTT. Its protein is CASSPRTGLPLFNEKLFF.

V gene TRBV2 combines with J gene TRBJ1-5; 10 bases align to TRBD1. The CDR3 is 14 residues long. The J segment lost 5 bases and the V segment lost 5 bases, leaving 3 bases of the junction unmatched. CDR1 and CDR2 from the germline V gene are SNHLY and FYNNEI. Here the CDR3 DNA reads TGTGCCAGCAGTATGGGACAGGGGCATCAGCCCCAGCATTTT. This sequence encodes CASSMGQGHQPQHF.

V usage is TRBV5-1 and J usage is TRBJ2-3; 10 positions agree with TRBD2. Germline CDR1 is SGHRS and CDR2 is YFSETQ. CDR3 size: 15 residues. V trimming: 5 bases; J trimming: 5 bases; junction bases outside the gene matches: 8. CDR3 in amino acids: CASRLSGRVVDTQYF. As DNA, the CDR3 is TGCGCCAGCAGACTGAGCGGGAGGGTTGTAGATACGCAGTATTTT.

V usage is TRBV27 and J usage is TRBJ1-6; D remains unclear. The V gene's germline CDR1 is MNHEY and CDR2 SMNVEV (reference sequence). V was clipped by 4 bases and J by 11 bases, with 12 bases between them. CDR3 length: 13 amino acids. CDR3: CASSWGHAPPLHF. The DNA for the CDR3 is TGTGCCAGCAGTTGGGGTCATGCACCACCCCTCCACTTT.

Points on this clone: The junction shows a germline mismatch at one end, possibly a read error. This chain links TRBV7-7 with TRBJ2-2; D remains unclear. Per germline, CDR1 SSHAT and CDR2 FNYEAQ (reference sequence). The CDR3 is 12 amino acids. The CDR3 coding sequence is TGTGCTAGCAGCGCAACTGCCGGGGAGCTGTTTTTT. Translation gives CASSATAGELFF.

This clone occurred once. This chain joins TRBV6-1 and TRBJ1-1; tentatively, D is TRBD1 (5 bases). This CDR3 has 14 amino acids. V was pared by 4 bases and J by 0 bases, with 9 bases between. Germline V lookup: CDR1 MNHNS, CDR2 SASEGT. DNA for the CDR3: TGTGCCAGCAGTGCTGGGACCATGAACACTGAAGCTTTCTTT. It encodes CASSAGTMNTEAFF.

The rearrangement joins TRBV5-1 to TRBJ2-2; 11 nucleotides align to TRBD2. The junction had 0 bases not matched to a gene; V was cut back by 4 bases and J by 1 base. Looked up from germline, CDR1 is SGHRS and CDR2 is YFSETQ. The CDR3 is 15 amino acids. The CDR3 sequence: CASSGTSGNTGELFF. The CDR3 DNA follows: TGCGCCAGCAGCGGGACTAGCGGGAACACCGGGGAGCTGTTTTTT.

The count of this clone is one. The chain is built from TRBV2 and TRBJ1-5; D is unresolved. From germline, CDR1 is SNHLY and CDR2 FYNNEI. V gave up 7 bases and J gave up 2 bases, with 6 bases separating them. The CDR3 consists of 12 residues. CDR3 amino acids: CASTEGNQPQHF. The CDR3 nucleotides are TGTGCCAGCACGGAGGGCAATCAGCCCCAGCATTTT. The variable domain in full, with the rest retrieved from reference TRBV2 and TRBJ1-5, is EPEVTQTPSHQVTQMGQEVILRCVPISNHLYFYWYRQILGQKVEFLVSFYNNEISEKSEIFDDQFSVERPDGSNFTLKIRSTKLEDSAMYFCASTEGNQPQHFGDGTRLSIL.

The chain has TRBV28 and TRBJ2-7, with TRBD2 identical over 15 bases. Germline assignment: CDR1 MDHEN and CDR2 SYDVKM. V shed 3 bases and J 3 bases; nucleotides not matched to a gene: 3. The CDR3 sequence is 16 residues long. The CDR3 region has the DNA TGTGCCAGCAGTTTGGCGGGACTAGCGGGGGGCTACGAGCAGTACTTC. Protein: CASSLAGLAGGYEQYF.

This chain joins TRBV7-9 and TRBJ1-2, with D possibly being TRBD1 (5 bases). Deletions cut 1 base from V and 6 bases from J, with 12 bases between. The CDR3 extends over 14 amino acids. Germline V CDR1 and CDR2: SEHNR, FQNEAQ (reference sequence). CDR3 DNA sequence: TGTGCCAGCAGCTTAGTAGGGGCCCGAGATGGCTACACCTTC. It translates to CASSLVGARDGYTF.

The V call is TRBV5-1, the J call TRBJ2-3, with 9 bases that match TRBD2. This CDR3 has 17 residues. From germline, CDR1 is SGHRS and CDR2 YFSETQ. V lost 0 bases, J lost 5 bases, and 10 bases stayed unmatched. The CDR3 loop is CASSLGRSSGNLDTQYF. DNA of the CDR3: TGCGCCAGCAGCTTGGGCCGCTCTAGCGGGAACCTAGATACGCAGTATTTT.

The rearrangement joins TRBV7-9 to TRBJ1-3; D call uncertain. Germline V lookup: CDR1 SEHNR, CDR2 FQNEAQ (reference sequence). This CDR3 contains 12 residues. Trimming removed 7 bases at V and 0 bases at J, with 4 bases between. The CDR3 region is CASITSGNTIYF. The CDR3, as DNA: TGTGCCAGCATTACCTCTGGAAACACCATATATTTT.

This clone was detected only once. The chain uses TRBV6-5 and TRBJ1-6, with 8 positions matching TRBD1. The CDR3 covers 14 residues. V dropped 6 bases and J dropped 8; count of bases not matched to a gene: 6. From germline, CDR1 is MNHEY and CDR2 SVGAGI. CDR3 in amino acids: CASRPGGRDSPLHF. Here the CDR3 DNA reads TGTGCCAGCAGACCAGGGGGCAGGGATTCACCCCTCCACTTT.

The chain couples TRBV5-5 to TRBJ2-7, with TRBD2 as a possible D gene (6 bases). The CDR3 length is 14 residues. V was cut by 0 bases and J by 5 bases, with 12 bases left in between. Germline CDR1 is SGHKS and CDR2 is YYEKEE (reference sequence). Here the CDR3 DNA reads TGTGCCAGCAGCTTGGGCGGACTACCGCACGAGCAGTACTTC. Protein: CASSLGGLPHEQYF. Based on the CDR3 plus reference TRBV5-5 and TRBJ2-7, the full variable domain is DAGVTQSPTHLIKTRGQQVTLRCSPISGHKSVSWYQQVLGQGPQFIFQYYEKEERGRGNFPDRFSARQFPNYSSELNVNALLLGDSALYLCASSLGGLPHEQYFGPGTRLTVT.

The gene calls are TRBV4-1 and TRBJ1-1; D is unclear. Germline loops: CDR1 MGHRA, CDR2 YSYEKL. The germline V and J ends were trimmed by 2 bases and 0 bases, with 7 bases remaining between them. There are 14 residues in the CDR3. CDR3 loop: CASSQPNMNTEAFF. CDR3 bases: TGCGCCAGCAGCCAACCCAACATGAACACTGAAGCTTTCTTT.

The CDR3 spells CASSNGLAGTDTQYF. In nucleotides, the CDR3 is TGTGCCAGCAGCAATGGACTAGCGGGCACAGATACGCAGTATTTT. The J gene is TRBJ2-3, the V gene TRBV11-3; TRBD2 matches 10 bases. V was clipped by 5 bases and J by 1 base; unmatched bases: 3. Germline V lookup: CDR1 SGHNT, CDR2 YENEEA. The CDR3 spans 15 residues.

This chain connects TRBV15 to TRBJ2-7; maybe TRBD2 (5 bases). In germline, CDR1 is LNHNV, CDR2 YYDKDF (reference sequence). The ends were cut back, 1 base at V and 3 bases at J, with 10 bases in the middle. CDR3 size: 14 residues. As DNA, the CDR3 is TGTGCCACCAGCAGAGTTGGAGGCATCTACGAGCAGTACTTC. It yields the protein CATSRVGGIYEQYF.

This rearrangement joins TRBV29-1 to TRBJ2-2; D may be TRBD1 (6 bases). In germline, CDR1 is SQVTM, CDR2 ANQGSEA. V was cut by 8 bases and J by 2 bases, with 12 bases left in between. The CDR3 is made up of 13 amino acids. The chain's CDR3 is CSSRDTNTGELFF. Here the CDR3 DNA reads TGCAGCTCCCGGGACACCAACACCGGGGAGCTGTTTTTT.

The CDR3 coding sequence is TGTGCCAGCAGTGAAGCGCAGGGCGCAGGCTATGGCTACACCTTC. Residues: CASSEAQGAGYGYTF. This sequence joins TRBV6-1 and TRBJ1-2, with D possibly matching TRBD1 (5 bases). Trimming cost V 0 bases and J 4 bases, with 12 bases left between them. CDR3 size: 15 residues. CDR1 is MNHNS, CDR2 SASEGT, per germline.

This clone was counted once. V and J are TRBV18 and TRBJ1-4; perhaps TRBD1 as D (6 bases). CDR1 and CDR2 (germline): KGHSH, LQKENI. Between the trimmed V and J ends, which lost 3 bases and 7 bases, there was a span of 12 bases. The CDR3 covers 14 residues. The CDR3 nucleotides are TGTGCCAGCTCACCCACAGGGATGGGTGAAAAACTGTTTTTT. Encoded protein: CASSPTGMGEKLFF. Full variable domain (outside the CDR3, taken from reference TRBV18 and TRBJ1-4): NAGVMQNPRHLVRRRGQEARLRCSPMKGHSHVYWYRQLPEEGLKFMVYLQKENIIDESGMPKERFSAEFPKEGPSILRIQQVVRGDSAAYFCASSPTGMGEKLFFGSGTQLSVL.

The chain has TRBV5-1 and TRBJ1-2; D remains ambiguous. V dropped 0 bases and J dropped 4 bases, with 13 bases sitting between them. Per the germline V gene, CDR1 is SGHRS and CDR2 is YFSETQ. This CDR3 is 15 amino acids long. The CDR3: CASSLDRYNFYGYTF. The CDR3 region has the DNA TGCGCCAGCAGCTTGGACAGATACAACTTCTATGGCTACACCTTC.